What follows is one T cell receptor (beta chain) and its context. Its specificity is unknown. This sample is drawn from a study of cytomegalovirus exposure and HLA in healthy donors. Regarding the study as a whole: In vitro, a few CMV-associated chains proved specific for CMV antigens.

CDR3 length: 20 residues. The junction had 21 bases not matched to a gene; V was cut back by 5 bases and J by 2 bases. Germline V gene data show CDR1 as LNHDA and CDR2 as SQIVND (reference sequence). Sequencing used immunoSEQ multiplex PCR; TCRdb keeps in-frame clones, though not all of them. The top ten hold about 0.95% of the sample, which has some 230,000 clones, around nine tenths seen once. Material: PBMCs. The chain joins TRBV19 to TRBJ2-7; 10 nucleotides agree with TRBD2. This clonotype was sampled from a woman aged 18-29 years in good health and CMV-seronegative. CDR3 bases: TGTGCCAGTAGTTCCCGGACTCTAGCGGGAGTTTCATCGGGAACCTACGAGCAGTACTTC. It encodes CASSSRTLAGVSSGTYEQYF.